The sequence of this T cell receptor beta chain was determined in a study of blood T cell repertoires in COVID-19. Assay: immunoSEQ multiplex PCR; the TCRdb copy retains only in-frame clones and omits some. This repertoire shows about 370,000 clones, 80% to 90% found once; its top ten account for about 1%. Trimming pared 0 bases from V and 6 bases from J, leaving 9 bases between. The CDR3 spans 14 residues. CDR1 is MNHEY and CDR2 is SVGAGI in the germline V gene. Cohort allocation depended upon clinical history that participants reported. The chain uses TRBV6-5 and TRBJ1-3, with D hard to call. Sequenced sample: PBMCs or T cells enriched from blood (not recorded which). This sequence originates from a man aged 18 to 30 who had recovered from COVID-19. CDR3 protein: CASSYSQDLNTIYF. CDR3 DNA: TGTGCCAGCAGTTACTCCCAAGACTTAAACACCATATATTTT.